This T cell receptor beta chain was captured in a study of CD8 T cells in Susac syndrome. Blood CD8+ and CD4+ T cells underwent high-throughput TCR beta sequencing. Treatment-naive patients with stable or active relapsing-remitting disease were the multiple sclerosis controls. After extraction with the RNeasy kit, about 0.5 to 1 ug of the RNA was reverse transcribed using random hexamers. immunoSEQ multiplex PCR amplified TCR beta CDR3 across 54 Vbeta, 13 Jbeta. Via MiXCR, TCRdb re-called the immunoSEQ multiplex PCR reads, giving one row per CDR3 protein. The repertoire includes under 350,000 distinct CDR3 sequences, just over 90% of them detected once, and approximately 0.065% sits in the top ten. This CDR3 has 15 amino acids. Trimming took 5 bases from V and 8 from J; bases not matched to a gene: 14. Germline CDR1 and CDR2: SGHVS and FNYEAQ.

This chain links TRBV7-6 with TRBJ1-2, with TRBD1 identical over 7 bases. Specimen: CD4+ T cells from PBMCs. The clonotype originates from a human donor with multiple sclerosis. The CDR3 DNA reads as TGTGCCAGCAGCCCCGTAGGGACAGCCGCTAAGGGCTACACCTTC. Translation gives CASSPVGTAAKGYTF. The whole variable domain, remainder taken from reference TRBV7-6 and TRBJ1-2, is GAGVSQSPRYKVTKRGQDVALRCDPISGHVSLYWYRQALGQGPEFLTYFNYEAQQDKSGLPNDRFSAERPEGSISTLTIQRTEQRDSAMYRCASSPVGTAAKGYTFGSGTRLTVV.